The rows below give T cell receptor beta chains drawn from one sample of a study of OX40 agonist ivuxolimab in advanced cancers. Generated by immunoSEQ multiplex PCR, the TCRdb table keeps only in-frame clones and is missing some. The table records tens of thousands of clones, roughly 80% of them present only once. The sample in question was CD4+ or CD8+ T cells sorted from blood, obtained in a trial of the OX40 agonist ivuxolimab. These receptors were obtained from an adult with an advanced solid tumor such as melanoma, head and neck, liver or kidney cancer. Both conserved end residues are part of each CDR3. The D gene is left open where the match is weak. A row's size may be missing; if present it is once, few, many or a size class.

J gene: TRBJ2-7
D gene: -
V gene: TRBV7-2
clone size: -
CDR3 protein: CASSLDFYEQYF
CDR3 DNA: TGTGCCAGCAGCTTAGATTTCTACGAGCAGTACTTC

J gene: TRBJ1-1
D gene: -
V gene: TRBV10-1
clone size: -
CDR3 protein: CASRPSRSRTEAFF
CDR3 DNA: TGCGCCAGCCGCCCTTCGAGGTCGCGCACTGAAGCTTTCTTT

J gene: TRBJ2-3
D gene: -
V gene: TRBV7-2
clone size: medium-sized
CDR3 protein: CASSPIPGPDTQYF
CDR3 DNA: TGTGCCAGCAGCCCAATTCCGGGGCCAGATACGCAGTATTTT

J gene: TRBJ2-3
D gene: TRBD2
V gene: TRBV7-6
clone size: -
CDR3 protein: CASSPISSGGPTDTQYF
CDR3 DNA: TGTGCCAGCAGCCCCATTTCTAGCGGGGGACCGACAGATACGCAGTATTTT

J gene: TRBJ1-6
D gene: TRBD1
V gene: TRBV19
clone size: once
CDR3 protein: CASRERTGGDSPLHF
CDR3 DNA: TGTGCCAGTAGAGAACGAACAGGGGGGGATTCACCCCTCCACTTT

J gene: TRBJ1-3
D gene: -
V gene: TRBV6-5
clone size: -
CDR3 protein: CASSYSGRGGNTIYF
CDR3 DNA: TGTGCCAGCAGTTACTCGGGGAGAGGGGGAAACACCATATATTTT

J gene: TRBJ2-3
D gene: TRBD1
V gene: TRBV11-2
clone size: once
CDR3 protein: CASSRDRAADTQYF
CDR3 DNA: TGTGCCAGCAGCAGGGACAGGGCGGCAGATACGCAGTATTTT

J gene: TRBJ2-1
D gene: TRBD1
V gene: TRBV9
clone size: -
CDR3 protein: CASSGRQGGGEQFF
CDR3 DNA: TGTGCCAGCAGCGGGCGACAGGGTGGCGGTGAGCAGTTCTTC

J gene: TRBJ1-5
D gene: -
V gene: TRBV2
clone size: -
CDR3 protein: CASSEGPGNQPQHF
CDR3 DNA: TGTGCCAGCAGTGAAGGCCCTGGTAATCAGCCCCAGCATTTT

J gene: TRBJ1-4
D gene: TRBD1
V gene: TRBV5-6
clone size: -
CDR3 protein: CASSTGTGDANEKLFF
CDR3 DNA: TGTGCCAGCAGCACCGGGACAGGGGATGCTAATGAAAAACTGTTTTTT

J gene: TRBJ2-2
D gene: -
V gene: TRBV10-2
clone size: -
CDR3 protein: CASRTASNTGELFF
CDR3 DNA: TGCGCCAGCCGGACAGCTTCGAACACCGGGGAGCTGTTTTTT

J gene: TRBJ1-1
D gene: -
V gene: TRBV4-3
clone size: -
CDR3 protein: CASSRSRALEAFF
CDR3 DNA: TGCGCCAGCAGCCGATCCAGAGCCCTTGAAGCTTTCTTT

J gene: TRBJ2-5
D gene: TRBD1
V gene: TRBV27
clone size: -
CDR3 protein: CASSPKTGSLETQYF
CDR3 DNA: TGTGCCAGCAGTCCCAAGACAGGGTCTTTGGAGACCCAGTACTTC

J gene: TRBJ2-7
D gene: -
V gene: TRBV6-5
clone size: -
CDR3 protein: CASSYAPGAGSYEQYF
CDR3 DNA: TGTGCCAGCAGTTACGCCCCGGGGGCCGGGTCCTACGAGCAGTACTTC

J gene: TRBJ1-1
D gene: -
V gene: TRBV6-5
clone size: -
CDR3 protein: CASSSGGRENTEAFF
CDR3 DNA: TGTGCCAGCAGTTCCGGGGGACGGGAGAACACTGAAGCTTTCTTT

J gene: TRBJ2-1
D gene: TRBD2
V gene: TRBV15
clone size: -
CDR3 protein: CATSRGTSGAYNEQFF
CDR3 DNA: TGTGCCACCAGCAGAGGGACTAGCGGGGCTTACAATGAGCAGTTCTTC

J gene: TRBJ1-4
D gene: -
V gene: TRBV7-2
clone size: few
CDR3 protein: CASSPQRLEKLFF
CDR3 DNA: TGTGCCAGCAGCCCCCAGCGACTGGAAAAACTGTTTTTT

J gene: TRBJ2-1
D gene: -
V gene: TRBV7-6
clone size: -
CDR3 protein: CASSLGPARFNEQFF
CDR3 DNA: TGTGCCAGCAGCCTAGGACCCGCCAGGTTCAATGAGCAGTTCTTC

J gene: TRBJ1-2
D gene: TRBD1
V gene: TRBV7-2
clone size: -
CDR3 protein: CASSPDGTVNYGYTF
CDR3 DNA: TGTGCCAGCAGCCCAGATGGGACAGTTAACTATGGCTACACCTTC

J gene: TRBJ1-2
D gene: -
V gene: TRBV5-6
clone size: -
CDR3 protein: CASSYGVAPYGYTF
CDR3 DNA: TGTGCCAGCAGCTACGGGGTTGCTCCCTATGGCTACACCTTC

J gene: TRBJ1-2
D gene: TRBD1
V gene: TRBV6-5
clone size: once
CDR3 protein: CASSPGQGATYGYTF
CDR3 DNA: TGTGCCAGCAGCCCCGGACAGGGGGCGACATATGGCTACACCTTC

J gene: TRBJ1-6
D gene: TRBD1
V gene: TRBV5-8
clone size: -
CDR3 protein: CASSAGTGNSPLHF
CDR3 DNA: TGTGCCAGCAGCGCCGGGACAGGGAATTCACCCCTCCACTTT

J gene: TRBJ2-7
D gene: TRBD1
V gene: TRBV10-3
clone size: -
CDR3 protein: CAIRSGTGSYEQYF
CDR3 DNA: TGTGCCATCAGATCCGGGACAGGGTCCTACGAGCAGTACTTC

J gene: TRBJ1-3
D gene: -
V gene: TRBV7-9
clone size: -
CDR3 protein: CALQGSQPGNTIYF
CDR3 DNA: TGTGCCTTACAAGGGTCCCAGCCTGGAAACACCATATATTTT

J gene: TRBJ2-1
D gene: TRBD2
V gene: TRBV14
clone size: -
CDR3 protein: CASSPHEGLAGGNNEQFF
CDR3 DNA: TGTGCCAGCAGCCCCCATGAGGGACTAGCGGGGGGAAACAATGAGCAGTTCTTC

J gene: TRBJ1-5
D gene: -
V gene: TRBV5-1
clone size: -
CDR3 protein: CASSEQMGNQPQHF
CDR3 DNA: TGCGCCAGCAGCGAACAAATGGGCAATCAGCCCCAGCATTTT

J gene: TRBJ1-5
D gene: TRBD1
V gene: TRBV2
clone size: few
CDR3 protein: CASRGDRGQPQHF
CDR3 DNA: TGTGCCAGCAGGGGGGACAGGGGTCAGCCCCAGCATTTT

J gene: TRBJ1-4
D gene: TRBD1
V gene: TRBV30
clone size: -
CDR3 protein: CAWSAGTANEKLFF
CDR3 DNA: TGTGCCTGGAGTGCCGGGACAGCAAATGAAAAACTGTTTTTT

J gene: TRBJ2-3
D gene: TRBD2
V gene: TRBV9
clone size: few
CDR3 protein: CASSVEGLAGQDTQYF
CDR3 DNA: TGTGCCAGCAGCGTAGAGGGACTAGCTGGTCAGGACACGCAGTATTTT

J gene: TRBJ1-2
D gene: TRBD1
V gene: TRBV6-5
clone size: few
CDR3 protein: CASTSAGTGGGGYTF
CDR3 DNA: TGTGCCAGCACCTCTGCTGGGACAGGGGGCGGCGGCTACACCTTC

J gene: TRBJ1-3
D gene: -
V gene: TRBV7-6
clone size: -
CDR3 protein: CASSFSGNTIYF
CDR3 DNA: TGTGCCAGCAGCTTTTCCGGAAACACCATATATTTT

J gene: TRBJ1-4
D gene: -
V gene: TRBV5-1
clone size: once
CDR3 protein: CASRPESNEKLFF
CDR3 DNA: TGCGCCAGTAGGCCGGAGTCGAATGAAAAACTGTTTTTT

J gene: TRBJ2-5
D gene: -
V gene: TRBV7-2
clone size: -
CDR3 protein: CASSLGRLLETQYF
CDR3 DNA: TGTGCCAGCAGCTTAGGTAGACTCCTCGAGACCCAGTACTTC

J gene: TRBJ1-1
D gene: -
V gene: TRBV30
clone size: few
CDR3 protein: CAWERNTEAFF
CDR3 DNA: TGTGCCTGGGAACGGAACACTGAAGCTTTCTTT

J gene: TRBJ1-2
D gene: TRBD1
V gene: TRBV7-2
clone size: -
CDR3 protein: CASSSGDSWGYTF
CDR3 DNA: TGTGCCAGCAGCTCGGGGGACAGTTGGGGCTACACCTTC

J gene: TRBJ1-2
D gene: -
V gene: TRBV15
clone size: -
CDR3 protein: CATSRVARGDGYTF
CDR3 DNA: TGTGCCACCAGCAGAGTGGCCAGGGGTGATGGCTACACCTTC

J gene: TRBJ2-1
D gene: TRBD2
V gene: TRBV5-1
clone size: -
CDR3 protein: CASSLASLAGINEQFF
CDR3 DNA: TGCGCCAGCAGCTTGGCATCACTAGCGGGGATCAATGAGCAGTTCTTC

J gene: TRBJ1-5
D gene: -
V gene: TRBV11-2
clone size: -
CDR3 protein: CASSRAAGQPQHF
CDR3 DNA: TGTGCCAGCAGCCGGGCCGCGGGTCAGCCCCAGCATTTT

J gene: TRBJ1-1
D gene: -
V gene: TRBV21-1
clone size: -
CDR3 protein: CASTRSHRNTEAFF
CDR3 DNA: TGTGCCAGCACGAGGAGTCACAGGAACACTGAAGCTTTCTTT

J gene: TRBJ2-7
D gene: TRBD2
V gene: TRBV19
clone size: -
CDR3 protein: CASSSGGDYEQYF
CDR3 DNA: TGTGCCAGTTCTAGCGGGGGGGACTACGAGCAGTACTTC

J gene: TRBJ1-2
D gene: -
V gene: TRBV5-5
clone size: -
CDR3 protein: CASIAEAGLNYGYTF
CDR3 DNA: TGTGCCAGCATCGCCGAGGCGGGCCTTAACTATGGCTACACCTTC

J gene: TRBJ2-3
D gene: -
V gene: TRBV7-2
clone size: -
CDR3 protein: CASGGAEDTQYF
CDR3 DNA: TGTGCCAGTGGGGGGGCCGAAGATACGCAGTATTTT

J gene: TRBJ1-2
D gene: -
V gene: TRBV6-6
clone size: -
CDR3 protein: CASSGGLEAGYTF
CDR3 DNA: TGTGCCAGCAGTGGGGGGCTGGAGGCTGGCTACACCTTC

J gene: TRBJ2-3
D gene: -
V gene: TRBV7-6
clone size: -
CDR3 protein: CASSQPTSLDTQYF
CDR3 DNA: TGTGCCAGCAGCCAACCGACCAGCCTGGATACGCAGTATTTT

J gene: TRBJ1-5
D gene: -
V gene: TRBV27
clone size: -
CDR3 protein: CASRQGGNQPQHF
CDR3 DNA: TGTGCCAGCAGGCAGGGCGGCAATCAGCCCCAGCATTTT

J gene: TRBJ2-1
D gene: TRBD2
V gene: TRBV4-1
clone size: few
CDR3 protein: CASSRTSFSYNEQFF
CDR3 DNA: TGCGCCAGCAGCCGGACTAGCTTCTCCTACAATGAGCAGTTCTTC

J gene: TRBJ1-4
D gene: -
V gene: TRBV4-3
clone size: -
CDR3 protein: CASSQDPPQGIEKLFF
CDR3 DNA: TGCGCCAGCAGCCAAGATCCACCCCAGGGAATCGAAAAACTGTTTTTT

J gene: TRBJ2-7
D gene: TRBD1
V gene: TRBV7-2
clone size: -
CDR3 protein: CASSLDGQGAYEQYF
CDR3 DNA: TGTGCCAGCAGCTTAGACGGGCAGGGGGCCTACGAGCAGTACTTC

J gene: TRBJ2-5
D gene: -
V gene: TRBV11-2
clone size: -
CDR3 protein: CASSPLSSGPQETQYF
CDR3 DNA: TGTGCCAGCAGCCCACTGAGCTCCGGGCCCCAAGAGACCCAGTACTTC

J gene: TRBJ1-6
D gene: -
V gene: TRBV5-6
clone size: -
CDR3 protein: CASSPPGGAQNSPLHF
CDR3 DNA: TGTGCCAGCAGCCCCCCGGGGGGGGCGCAGAATTCACCCCTCCACTTT

J gene: TRBJ1-2
D gene: -
V gene: TRBV19
clone size: -
CDR3 protein: CASSTPFEGYGYTF
CDR3 DNA: TGTGCCAGTAGTACGCCGTTTGAGGGTTATGGCTACACCTTC

J gene: TRBJ2-5
D gene: -
V gene: TRBV27
clone size: -
CDR3 protein: CASSPIQVLETQYF
CDR3 DNA: TGTGCCAGCAGTCCAATACAGGTATTGGAGACCCAGTACTTC

J gene: TRBJ1-5
D gene: TRBD1
V gene: TRBV7-9
clone size: -
CDR3 protein: CASSLSGGGQPQHF
CDR3 DNA: TGTGCCAGCAGCTTATCAGGGGGTGGTCAGCCCCAGCATTTT

J gene: TRBJ2-7
D gene: TRBD1
V gene: TRBV6-5
clone size: -
CDR3 protein: CASSGIQGASYEQYF
CDR3 DNA: TGTGCCAGCAGTGGGATACAGGGGGCGAGTTACGAGCAGTACTTC

J gene: TRBJ2-2
D gene: TRBD1
V gene: TRBV4-3
clone size: -
CDR3 protein: CASSQAAGQGAIGELFF
CDR3 DNA: TGCGCCAGCAGCCAAGCTGCGGGACAGGGGGCTATCGGGGAGCTGTTTTTT

J gene: TRBJ1-2
D gene: -
V gene: TRBV14
clone size: -
CDR3 protein: CASSQDRRSASVF
CDR3 DNA: TGTGCCAGCAGCCAAGATCGTCGGTCAGCCTCTGTTTTC

J gene: TRBJ1-2
D gene: -
V gene: TRBV6-6
clone size: -
CDR3 protein: CASSYVGAPFYGYTF
CDR3 DNA: TGTGCCAGCAGTTACGTGGGGGCACCTTTCTATGGCTACACCTTC